This TCR beta chain was identified during a study of blood T cell repertoires in COVID-19. Study as a whole: Samples came from the United States, Italy and Spain, spanning acute and convalescent COVID-19. Sources were T cells, B-cell-depleted T cells, or PBMCs; the material itself was cDNA or gDNA.

In the original workflow: Estimates of nucleated cell counts were drawn from the amplification of reference gene primers. The method was immunoSEQ multiplex PCR; TCRdb's version includes in-frame clones alone and lacks a portion of them. The V and J calls and clone size come from that table; D and trimming were worked out from the DNA. This sample has a few hundred thousand clones, with around 80% found just once. The CDR3 loop spans 13 amino acids. Germline CDR1 MNHEY, CDR2 SVGAGI. V lost 5 bases and J 3 bases, leaving 10 bases between the germline ends. The chain combines TRBV6-5 with TRBJ1-2; D gene ambiguous. The sequence was collected from a man aged 35-49 years who had recovered from COVID-19. The sample taken for sequencing was peripheral blood. The CDR3 spells CASSKRTDYGYTF. The CDR3 DNA is TGTGCCAGCAGTAAAAGGACTGACTATGGCTACACCTTC.